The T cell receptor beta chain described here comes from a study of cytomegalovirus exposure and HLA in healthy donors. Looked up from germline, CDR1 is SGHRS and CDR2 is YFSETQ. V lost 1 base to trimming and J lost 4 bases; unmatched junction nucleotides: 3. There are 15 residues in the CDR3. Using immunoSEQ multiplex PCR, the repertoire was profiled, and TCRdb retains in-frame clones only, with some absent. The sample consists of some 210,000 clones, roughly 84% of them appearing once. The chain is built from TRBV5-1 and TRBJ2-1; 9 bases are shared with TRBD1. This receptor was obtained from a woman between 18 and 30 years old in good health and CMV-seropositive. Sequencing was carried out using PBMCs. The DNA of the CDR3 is TGCGCCAGCAGCTTGACAGGGGGCTCTTACAATGAGCAGTTCTTC. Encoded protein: CASSLTGGSYNEQFF.